This is a list of T cell receptor beta chains from one sample in a study of T cells in Graves' hyperthyroidism and ophthalmopathy. Each CDR3 protein gets one entry after TCRdb re-called the multiplex PCR reads with MiXCR. Counted here are 150,000 or so distinct CDR3 sequences, around 20% occurring once; the ten biggest clones make up roughly 71%. The sequenced sample was blood. These receptors were taken from a woman between 45 and 65 years old with Graves' hyperthyroidism that later progressed to Graves' ophthalmopathy. The CDR3 runs from the conserved cysteine through the conserved F or W. A D gene is named only where the DNA matches it firmly. Clone size is given as once, few, many or a size class.

V	J	size	D	length	DNA	CDR3
TRBV29-1	TRBJ2-1	many	TRBD1	12	TGCAGCGTCCCCAGGGGGCGTGGTGAGCAGTTCTTC	CSVPRGRGEQFF
TRBV5-5	TRBJ1-3	many	-	15	TGTGCCAGCAGCTCTGGACAGACCTCTGGAAACACCATATATTTT	CASSSGQTSGNTIYF
TRBV5-1	TRBJ2-5	few	TRBD2	18	TGCGCCAGCAGCCAAAGGACTAGCGGGAGTGGTTTTGGGGAGACCCAGTACTTC	CASSQRTSGSGFGETQYF
TRBV3-1	TRBJ2-5	many	TRBD2	16	TGTGCCAGCAGCCAACGGGGGACTAGCGGGAGACAGACCCAGTACTTC	CASSQRGTSGRQTQYF
TRBV27	TRBJ1-5	many	-	12	TGTGCCAGCAGTTCGATCGGAGAGCCCCAGCATTTT	CASSSIGEPQHF
TRBV3-1	TRBJ2-5	many	-	12	TGTGCCAGCAGCCAAGTCACTGGGACCCAGTACTTC	CASSQVTGTQYF
TRBV11-3	TRBJ2-1	many	-	15	TGTGCCAGCAGCTCCGGGGCTAGGGGGGGGCGGGAGCAGTTCTTC	CASSSGARGGREQFF
TRBV5-1	TRBJ2-5	few	-	12	TGCGCCAGCAGCCGGCGAGCGGAGACCCAGTACTTC	CASSRRAETQYF
TRBV5-5	TRBJ1-1	many	-	15	TGTGCCAGCAGCTTGGGGGTGGGTGGAGTCACTGAAGCTTTCTTT	CASSLGVGGVTEAFF
TRBV6-1	TRBJ1-1	many	-	13	TGTGCCAGCAGTACCGGAAGCGACCGGGAAGCTTTCTTT	CASSTGSDREAFF